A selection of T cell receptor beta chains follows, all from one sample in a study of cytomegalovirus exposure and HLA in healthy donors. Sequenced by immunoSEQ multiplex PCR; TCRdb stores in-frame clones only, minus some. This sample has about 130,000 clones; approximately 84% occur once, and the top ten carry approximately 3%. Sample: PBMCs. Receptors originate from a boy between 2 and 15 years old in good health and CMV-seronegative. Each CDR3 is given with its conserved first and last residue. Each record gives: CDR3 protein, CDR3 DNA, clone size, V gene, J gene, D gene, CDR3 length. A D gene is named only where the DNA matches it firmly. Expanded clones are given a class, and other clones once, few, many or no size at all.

CDR3 protein: CASSVGDSYEQYF
CDR3 DNA: TGTGCCAGCAGCGTAGGGGACAGCTACGAGCAGTACTTC
clone size: -
V gene: TRBV9
J gene: TRBJ2-7
D gene: TRBD1
CDR3 length: 13

CDR3 protein: CASILAGGTDTQYF
CDR3 DNA: TGTGCCAGCATCCTCGCGGGGGGCACAGATACGCAGTATTTT
clone size: few
V gene: TRBV7-9
J gene: TRBJ2-3
D gene: TRBD2
CDR3 length: 14

CDR3 protein: CASSQDVNRGTFF
CDR3 DNA: TGTGCCAGCAGCCAAGATGTAAACAGGGGAACTTTCTTT
clone size: -
V gene: TRBV4-2
J gene: TRBJ1-1
D gene: TRBD1
CDR3 length: 13

CDR3 protein: CASSLDRGTPNNEQFF
CDR3 DNA: TGTGCCAGCAGCTTAGATCGGGGGACCCCCAATAATGAGCAGTTCTTC
clone size: -
V gene: TRBV11-2
J gene: TRBJ2-1
D gene: -
CDR3 length: 16

CDR3 protein: CASSLIGQGNYGYTF
CDR3 DNA: TGTGCCAGCAGCCTTATAGGACAGGGGAACTATGGCTACACCTTC
clone size: few
V gene: TRBV5-5
J gene: TRBJ1-2
D gene: TRBD1
CDR3 length: 15

CDR3 protein: CASRLAPTDTQYF
CDR3 DNA: TGCGCCAGCAGACTAGCGCCCACAGATACGCAGTATTTT
clone size: -
V gene: TRBV10-2
J gene: TRBJ2-3
D gene: TRBD2
CDR3 length: 13

CDR3 protein: CASSESSAPNTEAFF
CDR3 DNA: TGTGCCAGCAGTGAAAGCAGCGCACCGAACACTGAAGCTTTCTTT
clone size: once
V gene: TRBV6-1
J gene: TRBJ1-1
D gene: -
CDR3 length: 15

CDR3 protein: CAWRSAGWATEAFF
CDR3 DNA: TGTGCCTGGAGGTCGGCGGGGTGGGCTACTGAAGCTTTCTTT
clone size: -
V gene: TRBV30
J gene: TRBJ1-1
D gene: -
CDR3 length: 14

CDR3 protein: CSVDGTGGGKNEQFF
CDR3 DNA: TGCAGCGTAGACGGGACAGGGGGCGGCAAAAATGAGCAGTTCTTC
clone size: -
V gene: TRBV29-1
J gene: TRBJ2-1
D gene: TRBD1
CDR3 length: 15

CDR3 protein: CASSLLAGVTDTQYF
CDR3 DNA: TGTGCCAGCAGTTTACTAGCGGGAGTCACAGATACGCAGTATTTT
clone size: -
V gene: TRBV6-4
J gene: TRBJ2-3
D gene: TRBD2
CDR3 length: 15

CDR3 protein: CASSLAAGTGSYNEQFF
CDR3 DNA: TGTGCCAGCAGCTTGGCAGCGGGGACAGGGAGCTACAATGAGCAGTTCTTC
clone size: -
V gene: TRBV7-8
J gene: TRBJ2-1
D gene: TRBD1
CDR3 length: 17

CDR3 protein: CASSYSLPGDYGYTF
CDR3 DNA: TGTGCCAGCAGTTACTCGCTTCCGGGGGACTATGGCTACACCTTC
clone size: -
V gene: TRBV6-5
J gene: TRBJ1-2
D gene: -
CDR3 length: 15

CDR3 protein: CASSQDLIGLSPLGPTDTQYF
CDR3 DNA: TGTGCCAGCAGCCAAGATTTGATTGGCTTATCCCCCCTGGGCCCCACAGATACGCAGTATTTT
clone size: -
V gene: TRBV4-2
J gene: TRBJ2-3
D gene: -
CDR3 length: 21

CDR3 protein: CASSGLAGTRQFF
CDR3 DNA: TGTGCCAGCAGCGGCCTAGCGGGAACGAGGCAGTTCTTC
clone size: -
V gene: TRBV9
J gene: TRBJ2-1
D gene: TRBD2
CDR3 length: 13

CDR3 protein: CASSIAPQNTQYF
CDR3 DNA: TGTGCCAGTAGTATAGCCCCTCAGAATACGCAGTATTTT
clone size: few
V gene: TRBV19
J gene: TRBJ2-3
D gene: -
CDR3 length: 13

CDR3 protein: CASTPSGTYEQYF
CDR3 DNA: TGTGCCAGCACGCCTAGCGGGACCTACGAGCAGTACTTC
clone size: -
V gene: TRBV2
J gene: TRBJ2-7
D gene: TRBD2
CDR3 length: 13

CDR3 protein: CASSLAGTGGDEQFF
CDR3 DNA: TGTGCCAGCAGCCTTGCCGGGACAGGGGGCGATGAGCAGTTCTTC
clone size: -
V gene: TRBV6-5
J gene: TRBJ2-1
D gene: TRBD1
CDR3 length: 15

CDR3 protein: CASSVDKDGGSDEQYF
CDR3 DNA: TGTGCCAGCAGCGTAGACAAGGACGGAGGATCCGACGAGCAGTACTTC
clone size: -
V gene: TRBV9
J gene: TRBJ2-7
D gene: -
CDR3 length: 16

CDR3 protein: CASSRYITGNEKLFF
CDR3 DNA: TGCGCCAGCAGCCGGTACATCACAGGGAATGAAAAACTGTTTTTT
clone size: -
V gene: TRBV4-1
J gene: TRBJ1-4
D gene: -
CDR3 length: 15

CDR3 protein: CASSFARQGGTEAFF
CDR3 DNA: TGTGCCAGCAGCTTTGCCCGACAGGGGGGGACTGAAGCTTTCTTT
clone size: -
V gene: TRBV6-5
J gene: TRBJ1-1
D gene: TRBD1
CDR3 length: 15

CDR3 protein: CASSQFPGLAAQETQYF
CDR3 DNA: TGTGCCAGCAGCCAATTTCCGGGACTAGCGGCACAAGAGACCCAGTACTTC
clone size: -
V gene: TRBV7-2
J gene: TRBJ2-5
D gene: TRBD2
CDR3 length: 17

CDR3 protein: CASSFRTGIGETQYF
CDR3 DNA: TGTGCCAGCAGCTTCCGGACAGGAATAGGAGAGACCCAGTACTTC
clone size: -
V gene: TRBV5-6
J gene: TRBJ2-5
D gene: TRBD1
CDR3 length: 15

CDR3 protein: CATYSTSGTQYF
CDR3 DNA: TGTGCCACCTACAGCACCTCAGGGACCCAGTACTTC
clone size: -
V gene: TRBV6-5
J gene: TRBJ2-5
D gene: -
CDR3 length: 12

CDR3 protein: CASSNRLAGGPNTQYF
CDR3 DNA: TGTGCCAGCAGCAACCGACTAGCGGGAGGGCCAAATACGCAGTATTTT
clone size: -
V gene: TRBV21-1
J gene: TRBJ2-3
D gene: -
CDR3 length: 16

CDR3 protein: CASSYPYRGGYGYTF
CDR3 DNA: TGTGCCAGCAGTTACCCTTACAGGGGTGGCTATGGCTACACCTTC
clone size: -
V gene: TRBV6-5
J gene: TRBJ1-2
D gene: TRBD1
CDR3 length: 15

CDR3 protein: CASSLEGRGNEAFF
CDR3 DNA: TGTGCCAGCAGCTTAGAGGGCAGGGGAAATGAAGCTTTCTTT
clone size: once
V gene: TRBV7-2
J gene: TRBJ1-1
D gene: -
CDR3 length: 14

CDR3 protein: CASTEGPERYEQYF
CDR3 DNA: TGTGCCAGCACAGAGGGTCCGGAACGATACGAGCAGTACTTC
clone size: -
V gene: TRBV6-6
J gene: TRBJ2-7
D gene: -
CDR3 length: 14

CDR3 protein: CASSQVFPRGSYNEQFF
CDR3 DNA: TGCGCCAGCAGCCAAGTCTTCCCCCGGGGCTCCTACAATGAGCAGTTCTTC
clone size: -
V gene: TRBV4-3
J gene: TRBJ2-1
D gene: -
CDR3 length: 17

CDR3 protein: CASSFIAGGPNEQFF
CDR3 DNA: TGTGCCAGCAGCTTTATAGCGGGAGGGCCGAATGAGCAGTTCTTC
clone size: -
V gene: TRBV5-6
J gene: TRBJ2-1
D gene: TRBD2
CDR3 length: 15

CDR3 protein: CASSFYRGNTEAFF
CDR3 DNA: TGTGCCAGCAGTTTTTACAGGGGGAACACTGAAGCTTTCTTT
clone size: -
V gene: TRBV28
J gene: TRBJ1-1
D gene: TRBD1
CDR3 length: 14

CDR3 protein: CASSLREGSYNEQFF
CDR3 DNA: TGTGCCAGCAGCTTAAGGGAGGGATCCTACAATGAGCAGTTCTTC
clone size: -
V gene: TRBV11-2
J gene: TRBJ2-1
D gene: TRBD2
CDR3 length: 15

CDR3 protein: CASSDSGTAGANVLTF
CDR3 DNA: TGTGCCAGCAGTGACTCTGGGACAGCTGGGGCCAACGTCCTGACTTTC
clone size: -
V gene: TRBV6-4
J gene: TRBJ2-6
D gene: TRBD1
CDR3 length: 16

CDR3 protein: CASSRFGQGEYEQYF
CDR3 DNA: TGTGCCAGTAGTAGGTTCGGACAGGGTGAATACGAGCAGTACTTC
clone size: -
V gene: TRBV19
J gene: TRBJ2-7
D gene: TRBD1
CDR3 length: 15

CDR3 protein: CASTYGSRETQYF
CDR3 DNA: TGTGCCAGCACTTACGGGAGCCGAGAGACCCAGTACTTC
clone size: few
V gene: TRBV2
J gene: TRBJ2-5
D gene: -
CDR3 length: 13

CDR3 protein: CASGPFSTNEKLFF
CDR3 DNA: TGTGCTAGTGGCCCCTTCTCCACAAATGAAAAACTGTTTTTT
clone size: few
V gene: TRBV12-5
J gene: TRBJ1-4
D gene: -
CDR3 length: 14

CDR3 protein: CASSVQGYQPQHF
CDR3 DNA: TGTGCCAGCAGCGTACAGGGTTATCAGCCCCAGCATTTT
clone size: -
V gene: TRBV9
J gene: TRBJ1-5
D gene: -
CDR3 length: 13

CDR3 protein: CASSYTGTGGETQYF
CDR3 DNA: TGCGCCAGCAGCTATACCGGGACCGGGGGGGAGACCCAGTACTTC
clone size: -
V gene: TRBV4-1
J gene: TRBJ2-5
D gene: TRBD2
CDR3 length: 15

CDR3 protein: CASGRQFLVDQPQHF
CDR3 DNA: TGTGCCAGTGGAAGACAGTTTCTCGTTGATCAGCCCCAGCATTTT
clone size: few
V gene: TRBV19
J gene: TRBJ1-5
D gene: -
CDR3 length: 15

CDR3 protein: CASIDREAPSGYTF
CDR3 DNA: TGTGCCAGCATAGACAGGGAAGCCCCTTCCGGCTACACCTTC
clone size: -
V gene: TRBV2
J gene: TRBJ1-2
D gene: TRBD1
CDR3 length: 14

CDR3 protein: CASSEGAGSTDTQYF
CDR3 DNA: TGTGCCAGCAGTGAAGGAGCGGGGAGCACAGATACGCAGTATTTT
clone size: -
V gene: TRBV6-4
J gene: TRBJ2-3
D gene: TRBD2
CDR3 length: 15

CDR3 protein: CASSPRQYTEAFF
CDR3 DNA: TGTGCCAGTAGTCCCCGACAGTACACTGAAGCTTTCTTT
clone size: once
V gene: TRBV19
J gene: TRBJ1-1
D gene: -
CDR3 length: 13

CDR3 protein: CASSQEGRDQETQYF
CDR3 DNA: TGCGCCAGCAGCCAAGAGGGTCGGGACCAAGAGACCCAGTACTTC
clone size: few
V gene: TRBV4-1
J gene: TRBJ2-5
D gene: -
CDR3 length: 15

CDR3 protein: CASVGTGGRYGQYF
CDR3 DNA: TGTGCCAGCGTAGGGACAGGGGGCCGCTACGGGCAGTACTTC
clone size: -
V gene: TRBV6-1
J gene: TRBJ2-7
D gene: TRBD1
CDR3 length: 14

CDR3 protein: CASSLQGVIYGYTF
CDR3 DNA: TGTGCCAGCAGCTTACAGGGAGTTATCTATGGCTACACCTTC
clone size: -
V gene: TRBV5-6
J gene: TRBJ1-2
D gene: -
CDR3 length: 14

CDR3 protein: CASSQGTGSSTDTQYF
CDR3 DNA: TGTGCCAGCAGCCAAGGTACAGGGTCCAGCACAGATACGCAGTATTTT
clone size: -
V gene: TRBV4-2
J gene: TRBJ2-3
D gene: -
CDR3 length: 16

CDR3 protein: CASSVGTGVEGYTF
CDR3 DNA: TGTGCCAGCAGTGTCGGGACAGGGGTTGAGGGCTACACCTTC
clone size: -
V gene: TRBV6-1
J gene: TRBJ1-2
D gene: TRBD1
CDR3 length: 14

CDR3 protein: CASSFEDEQFF
CDR3 DNA: TGTGCCAGCAGCTTCGAGGATGAGCAGTTCTTC
clone size: -
V gene: TRBV7-9
J gene: TRBJ2-1
D gene: -
CDR3 length: 11

CDR3 protein: CAWSGAPTYEQYF
CDR3 DNA: TGTGCCTGGAGTGGGGCCCCTACCTACGAGCAGTACTTC
clone size: -
V gene: TRBV30
J gene: TRBJ2-7
D gene: -
CDR3 length: 13

CDR3 protein: CASSPRGGRVGVGEAFF
CDR3 DNA: TGTGCCAGTAGTCCTCGAGGAGGGAGGGTTGGAGTCGGTGAAGCTTTCTTT
clone size: few
V gene: TRBV19
J gene: TRBJ1-1
D gene: -
CDR3 length: 17

CDR3 protein: CASSPWDSSTDTQYF
CDR3 DNA: TGCGCCAGCAGCCCCTGGGACAGTAGCACAGATACGCAGTATTTT
clone size: -
V gene: TRBV5-1
J gene: TRBJ2-3
D gene: TRBD1
CDR3 length: 15

CDR3 protein: CASSASGGDVSEQFF
CDR3 DNA: TGTGCCAGCAGCGCTAGCGGGGGGGATGTAAGTGAGCAGTTCTTC
clone size: -
V gene: TRBV9
J gene: TRBJ2-1
D gene: TRBD2
CDR3 length: 15

CDR3 protein: CASSFRQARGTEAFF
CDR3 DNA: TGTGCCAGCAGTTTCCGACAGGCCCGGGGCACTGAAGCTTTCTTT
clone size: -
V gene: TRBV6-1
J gene: TRBJ1-1
D gene: -
CDR3 length: 15

CDR3 protein: CASSLGTRREPHYGYTF
CDR3 DNA: TGTGCCAGCAGCCTAGGGACACGGAGGGAACCTCACTATGGCTACACCTTC
clone size: -
V gene: TRBV11-3
J gene: TRBJ1-2
D gene: -
CDR3 length: 17